In its sample, the clone carrying this TCR beta chain was seen once. The antigen is unknown. The record originates from a study of shared clonotypes between healthy human individuals. General study results and limits: Among the subsets, naive ones generally showed larger estimated richness than memory ones.

Here immunoSEQ multiplex PCR was the method, and the copy in TCRdb shows in-frame clones only, minus some. The sample has hundreds of thousands of clones, almost 97% seen once. Looked up from germline, CDR1 is SGHKS and CDR2 is YYEKEE (reference sequence). The CDR3 runs to 13 residues. Trimming took 0 bases from V and 8 from J; bases not matched to a gene: 4. The sequencing sample was made of naive CD4+ T cells sorted from blood. Subset of the sample: CD45RA+ positively selected. The chain has TRBV5-5 and TRBJ1-2; 7 nucleotides agree with TRBD1. This receptor was obtained from a woman aged 25-40 years in good health. The CDR3 coding sequence is TGTGCCAGCAGCTTGGGTACAGGGGCCGGCTACACCTTC. This translates into CASSLGTGAGYTF.